This T cell receptor (beta chain) was observed in a study of T-cell reconstitution after alpha-beta-depleted transplantation in children. Study-level results: When one year had passed after transplant, most T-cell counts and diversity came from newly produced T cells.

CDR1 MNHEY and CDR2 SVGEGT come from the germline V gene. This CDR3 is 11 amino acids long. Trimming stripped 6 bases from V and 9 bases from J, with 11 bases between. For TCRbeta, the library was prepared with unique molecular identifiers. Via MiXCR, TCRdb re-called the PCR reads, giving one row per CDR3 protein. The sample lists around 490,000 distinct CDR3 sequences, more than 9.5% seen once, with less than 15% in the top ten. This clonotype was seen more than once but under ten times. Its antigen is not known. The sequences come from PBMCs, mostly from graft donor cells, collected 180 days after TCRalphabeta/CD19-depleted stem cell transplant. V and J are TRBV6-2 or TRBV6-3 and TRBJ1-2; D might be TRBD1 (5 bases). This receptor was taken from a female patient under 10 years old who had a stem cell transplant for aplastic anemia, so the T cells may come from the graft donor. The CDR3 region is CASRFRESYTF. The CDR3 nucleotides read TGTGCCAGCAGATTCAGGGAAAGCTACACCTTC.